The rows below give T cell receptor beta chains drawn from one sample of a study of post-analysis software for immune sequencing data. TCRdb reprocessed the PCR reads with MiXCR, giving one entry per CDR3 protein. In the table there are 650,000 to 900,000 distinct CDR3 sequences, about half of which are singletons. Sample: blood. The receptors shown here come from a girl between 5 and 17 years old with multiple sclerosis. CDR3s include the opening cysteine and the closing phenylalanine or tryptophan. D genes are given only for firm matches. Not every row has a clone size; where given, it reads once, few, many or a size class.

J gene,clone size,D gene,V gene,CDR3 length,CDR3 DNA,CDR3 protein
TRBJ2-1,NA,NA,TRBV5-1,17,TGCGCCAGCAGCCTTCCCCCCGCCGGGACGGGCTCCAAGGTGCAGTTCTTC,CASSLPPAGTGSKVQFF
TRBJ2-5,NA,NA,TRBV6-5,15,TGTGCCAGCAGCCCTGGACGGGGGGCGAAAGAGACCCAGTACTTC,CASSPGRGAKETQYF
TRBJ1-5,NA,TRBD1,TRBV6-2/TRBV6-3,22,TGTGCCAGCCATTGCGCCCAAGACCGGACCCGGGGACAGGGGGAGATTTGTCAGCCCCAGCATTTT,CASHCAQDRTRGQGEICQPQHF
TRBJ1-2,NA,NA,TRBV29-1,12,TGCAGCGTTGAATTCAGCTCCTATGGCCACACCTTC,CSVEFSSYGHTF
TRBJ2-3,NA,NA,TRBV7-2,14,TGTGCCAGCAGCTGGGGGAGCAGCACAGATACGCAGTATTTT,CASSWGSSTDTQYF
TRBJ1-1,NA,NA,TRBV2,13,TGTGCCAGCAGGGTAGGGGGGAGCACTGAAGCTTTCTTT,CASRVGGSTEAFF
TRBJ2-7,few,TRBD2,TRBV15,16,TGTGCCACCAGCAAAGTAGGGACTAGCGGGACCTACGAGCAGTACTTC,CATSKVGTSGTYEQYF
TRBJ2-5,NA,TRBD2,TRBV7-6,15,TGTGCCAGCAGCTTATTCGGCGGGAGGGAAGAGACCCAGTACTTC,CASSLFGGREETQYF
TRBJ2-3,NA,TRBD2,TRBV5-1,17,TGCGCCAGCAGCTTGAGGGTAACTAGCGGGACGGAAGATACGCAGTATTTT,CASSLRVTSGTEDTQYF
TRBJ2-3,NA,TRBD2,TRBV27,16,TGTGCCAGCAGATTGGGACTAGCGGGAAGCACAGATACGCAGTATTTT,CASRLGLAGSTDTQYF
TRBJ1-1,NA,TRBD1,TRBV12-3/TRBV12-4,15,TGTGCCAGCAGAGAGAGGACAGGGGTTTCCACTGAAGCTTTCTTT,CASRERTGVSTEAFF
TRBJ2-3,NA,NA,TRBV7-2,15,TGTGCCAGCAGCTCCGGACCGGTGGGCACAGATACGCAGTATTTT,CASSSGPVGTDTQYF
TRBJ1-1,NA,NA,TRBV7-2,16,TGTGCCAGCAGCTTAGATCTGTGGGGCGAGGGCACTGAAGCTTTCTTT,CASSLDLWGEGTEAFF
TRBJ1-1,NA,NA,TRBV6-1,12,TGTGCCAGCATGGGGGCTGGGACTGAAGCTTTCTTT,CASMGAGTEAFF
TRBJ2-1,few,TRBD2,TRBV7-2,16,TGTGCCAGCAGCACCACCCGGGGGGAGAACTACAATGAGCAGTTCTTC,CASSTTRGENYNEQFF
TRBJ2-5,once,TRBD2,TRBV7-2,14,TGTGCCAGCAGCTCCCGATGGCGGGGGGAGACCCAGTACTTC,CASSSRWRGETQYF
TRBJ2-7,many,TRBD2,TRBV6-6,16,TGTGCCAGCAGTTACTTTCAGGGAGGGGTGGAAAACGAGCAGTACTTC,CASSYFQGGVENEQYF
TRBJ2-2,few,NA,TRBV5-1,14,TGCGCCAGCAGCCCGGACGGAAACACCGGGGAGCTGTTTTTT,CASSPDGNTGELFF
TRBJ2-4,few,NA,TRBV6-2/TRBV6-3,13,TGTGCCAGCAGAGATCTAGCCAAAAACATTCAGTACTTC,CASRDLAKNIQYF
TRBJ2-4,NA,NA,TRBV29-1,11,TGCAGCGTTCGGGTGGGGCCCCTTCAGTACTTC,CSVRVGPLQYF
TRBJ2-1,NA,NA,TRBV20-1,12,TGCAGTGCACAGGGCCCCTCCAATGAGCAGTTCTTC,CSAQGPSNEQFF
TRBJ2-3,few,NA,TRBV12-3/TRBV12-4,13,TGTGCCAGCAGCCTGACGCAGGCAGATACGCAGTATTTT,CASSLTQADTQYF
TRBJ2-1,NA,NA,TRBV5-1,14,TGCGCCAGCAGCACCAGGGGGAGGATGGATGAGCAGTTCTTC,CASSTRGRMDEQFF
TRBJ1-5,NA,TRBD1,TRBV7-2,15,TGTGCCAGCAGCTCCCATCCAGGGGGCGGGCAGCCCCAGCATTTT,CASSSHPGGGQPQHF
TRBJ2-7,NA,NA,TRBV4-3,12,TGCGCCAGCAGCCAAGGGGCAGGCGAGCAGTACTTC,CASSQGAGEQYF
TRBJ2-7,NA,NA,TRBV2,16,TGTGCCAGCAGTGAAATCTGGGTACGCCGATCCTACGAGCAGTACTTC,CASSEIWVRRSYEQYF
TRBJ2-7,NA,NA,TRBV15,14,TGTGCCACCAGCAGAGACCGTAGCGCGCGCGAGCAGTACTTC,CATSRDRSAREQYF
TRBJ2-5,NA,NA,TRBV7-2,14,TGTGCCAGCAGCGGAGGCCCAGGCCAAGAGACCCAGTACTTC,CASSGGPGQETQYF
TRBJ2-1,NA,NA,TRBV2,14,TGTGCCAGCAGTGAAACTGTTGCCCTAGCAGGGCAGTTCTTC,CASSETVALAGQFF
TRBJ2-7,few,NA,TRBV3-1,13,TGTGCCAGCAGCCATGAGGGCTCCTACGAGCAGTACTTC,CASSHEGSYEQYF
TRBJ1-2,NA,TRBD1,TRBV20-1,13,TGCAGTGCTACTGCGACAGGGGGCGATGGCTACACCTTC,CSATATGGDGYTF
TRBJ2-4,NA,NA,TRBV15,16,TGTGCCACCAGCAGAGACTCGAGGGTTGGCAAAAACATTCAGTACTTC,CATSRDSRVGKNIQYF
TRBJ2-5,NA,NA,TRBV5-6,18,TGTGCCAGCAGCTCTGGACAGATTAGAGACTATCGGCAAGAGACCCAGTACTTC,CASSSGQIRDYRQETQYF
TRBJ2-1,few,TRBD2,TRBV6-5,16,TGTGCCAGCAGACACCTACTAGCGGGAGTAATGAATGAGCAGTTCTTC,CASRHLLAGVMNEQFF
TRBJ2-1,NA,TRBD2,TRBV20-1,16,TGCAGTGCTAATGCTGGCGGGAGGGCAGCCTACAATGAGCAGTTCTTC,CSANAGGRAAYNEQFF
TRBJ2-7,NA,NA,TRBV29-1,14,TGCAGCGTTGAGGGAGACACAGACCTCTACGAGCAGTACTTC,CSVEGDTDLYEQYF
TRBJ2-6,NA,NA,TRBV27,15,TGTGCCAGCAGTTTACATAGGGCCGGGGCCAACGTCCTGACTTTC,CASSLHRAGANVLTF
TRBJ2-7,NA,TRBD2,TRBV7-2,15,TGTGCCAGCAGCCTTCAGACTAGCGGGAGGTACGAGCAGTACTTC,CASSLQTSGRYEQYF
TRBJ1-5,NA,NA,TRBV6-5,14,TGTGCCAGCAGTTCGGACAATAGCAATCAGCCCCTGCATTTT,CASSSDNSNQPLHF